This is a list of T cell receptor beta chains from one sample in a study of blood T cell repertoires in COVID-19. The protocol was immunoSEQ multiplex PCR, while the TCRdb copy is restricted to in-frame clones and leaves out a portion. The sample shows approximately 450,000 clones, approximately 90% of them seen only once. The source material was PBMCs or T cells enriched from blood (not recorded which). These receptors were obtained from a man younger than 40 who had recovered from COVID-19. The CDR3 runs from the conserved cysteine through the conserved F or W.

CDR3aa,j_gene,v_gene,len
CASSPLRGTDTQYF,TRBJ2-3,TRBV3-1/TRBV3-2,14
CASSWGQGPYEQYF,TRBJ2-7,TRBV6-2/TRBV6-3,14
CASSTRQGEVNTIYF,TRBJ1-3,TRBV12-1,15
CASGDRIYNSPLHF,TRBJ1-6,TRBV27,14
CASSQEGAGAVTEAFF,TRBJ1-1,TRBV4-1,16
CASTITSEGEQFF,TRBJ2-1,TRBV2,13
CASNGGYSNQPQHF,TRBJ1-5,TRBV2,14
CATSDGGAGGGEQYF,TRBJ2-7,TRBV24-1,15
CASTLGQGEYNEQFF,TRBJ2-1,TRBV28,15
CASGRLAKNIQYF,TRBJ2-4,TRBV12-3/TRBV12-4,13
CASSTPANYGYTF,TRBJ1-2,TRBV6-5,13
CATSDSGKGNTEAFF,TRBJ1-1,TRBV24-1,15
CASSQDSGRWPQHF,TRBJ1-5,TRBV4-1,14
CASSLLSGTSGIPQDTQYF,TRBJ2-3,TRBV27,19
CASSWKGAAEKLFF,TRBJ1-4,TRBV27,14
CASRPAGRGNEQFF,TRBJ2-1,TRBV3-1/TRBV3-2,14
CASSSRVEQFF,TRBJ2-1,TRBV28,11
CASALSGNTGELFF,TRBJ2-2,TRBV9,14
CASSLERLYGYTF,TRBJ1-2,TRBV28,13
CASSRTGGHRGLNTEAFF,TRBJ1-1,TRBV28,18
CASSVNDRDYGYTF,TRBJ1-2,TRBV9,14
CASEGAGRAEAFF,TRBJ1-1,TRBV2,13
CASSPLPLSEKLFF,TRBJ1-4,TRBV4-2,14
CASSPPDRGSYGYTF,TRBJ1-2,TRBV28,15
CASSSRGYTF,TRBJ1-2,TRBV28,10
CASTTSPNQPQHF,TRBJ1-5,TRBV28,13
CASSRTSGTNTGELFF,TRBJ2-2,TRBV4-1,16
CASTTTGLNIQYF,TRBJ2-4,TRBV6-5,13
CASSSSLGRAEETQYF,TRBJ2-5,TRBV7-2,16
CASSVGQGYEKLFF,TRBJ1-4,TRBV9,14
CASSFRAGNTEAFF,TRBJ1-1,TRBV27,14
CASSLRGTDAAFF,TRBJ1-1,TRBV12-3/TRBV12-4,13
CASSQGGSEKLFF,TRBJ1-4,TRBV7-2,13
CASSRLAGGPNEQFF,TRBJ2-1,TRBV6-5,15
CASSPGMGQGNTIYF,TRBJ1-3,TRBV2,15
CASSRGNQPQHF,TRBJ1-5,TRBV12-3/TRBV12-4,12
CASSPASGRAGFYNEQFF,TRBJ2-1,TRBV18,18
CASSARRGILSPPGTGVEYGYTF,TRBJ1-2,TRBV10-1,23
CASSQLGGGYTF,TRBJ1-2,TRBV19,12
CASSSGQGVFRGYTF,TRBJ1-2,TRBV28,15
CASSTRTSGSGNEQFF,TRBJ2-1,TRBV7-3,16
CASSLVASGGMGTQYF,TRBJ2-3,TRBV28,16
CASSTGHSGNTIYF,TRBJ1-3,TRBV28,14
CASSPRQVPNTEAFF,TRBJ1-1,TRBV3-1/TRBV3-2,15
CASSMTGDNSPLHF,TRBJ1-6,TRBV2,14
CASSRTGSNSPLHF,TRBJ1-6,TRBV27,14
CASSYSTRNTEAFF,TRBJ1-1,TRBV6-5,14
CSVRDAGEQYF,TRBJ2-7,TRBV29-1,11
CASSDGDIYNEQFF,TRBJ2-1,TRBV6-4,14
CASRWGGQETQYF,TRBJ2-5,TRBV12-3/TRBV12-4,13
CASSTVVSGALSDTQYF,TRBJ2-3,TRBV18,17
CASSPRDSTYEQYF,TRBJ2-7,TRBV19,14
CASSFPVGQGKGVDTQYF,TRBJ2-3,TRBV13,18
CASSRGGASAFSLHF,TRBJ1-6,TRBV28,15
CASSLGVGRYGYTF,TRBJ1-2,TRBV27,14